The entry below gives a single TCR beta chain sequence along with its context. Germline trimming cut 5 bases from V and 3 bases from J; bases unmatched to any gene: 6. Germline V gene sequence: CDR1 SGHRS, CDR2 YFSETQ. The CDR3 is 14 amino acids. In the study's own analysis: Amplification of reference gene primers was used by the study to estimate nucleated cell counts. Using immunoSEQ multiplex PCR, the repertoire was profiled, and TCRdb retains in-frame clones only, with some absent. The V and J calls and the clone size are those of that table, but D and trimming were determined from the DNA. The table shows some 390,000 clones, with around 87% occurring only once. This specimen comes from a study of blood T cell repertoires in COVID-19. About the study: Samples came from the United States, Italy and Spain, spanning acute and convalescent COVID-19.

Seattle patients were enrolled during active infection and followed longitudinally. The genes are TRBV5-1 and TRBJ2-7; 9 nucleotides line up with TRBD2. Sequences were obtained from peripheral blood. The TCR originated in a woman in her sixties or seventies with COVID-19, enrolled during active disease. CDR3 sequence reads: CASSSVAGDYEQYF. The CDR3 coding sequence is TGCGCCAGCAGTTCCGTAGCGGGGGACTACGAGCAGTACTTC.